Only a few counts were recorded for the clone carrying this T cell receptor beta chain. This CDR3 spans 16 amino acids. The germline V gene encodes CDR1 MDHEN and CDR2 SYDVKM. The V segment lost 5 bases and the J segment 3 bases; nucleotides outside the gene matches: 11. This record comes from a study of shared T cell receptors in the human thymus. Sequencing was performed with immunoSEQ multiplex PCR; in TCRdb, only in-frame clones are kept and a portion is missing. The sample holds 600,000 to 900,000 clones; 70% to 90% are singletons and the top ten take over 0.008%. These data are also associated with another study on human thymus T cells. That publication notes: Thymic resections from corrective heart surgery supplied the tissue.

Sequencing was done on a sample of thymocytes. The receptor was isolated from a girl under three years old with a congenital heart defect. The rearrangement joins TRBV28 to TRBJ2-7; TRBD1 aligns across 9 bases. CDR3 coding DNA: TGTGCCAGCAGTCCTGGGGACAGGGAGGGGGACTACGAGCAGTACTTC. It yields the protein CASSPGDREGDYEQYF.